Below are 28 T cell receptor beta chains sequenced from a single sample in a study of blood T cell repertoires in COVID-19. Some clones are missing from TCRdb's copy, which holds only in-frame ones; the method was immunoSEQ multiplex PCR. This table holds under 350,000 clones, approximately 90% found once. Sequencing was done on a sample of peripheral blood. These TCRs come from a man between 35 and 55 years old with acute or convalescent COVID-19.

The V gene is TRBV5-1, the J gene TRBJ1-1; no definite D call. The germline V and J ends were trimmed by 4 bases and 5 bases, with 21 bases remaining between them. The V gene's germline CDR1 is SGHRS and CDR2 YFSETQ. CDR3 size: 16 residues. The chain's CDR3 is CASSPFNNGPETEAFF. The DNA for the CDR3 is TGCGCCAGCAGCCCATTTAACAATGGCCCCGAAACTGAAGCTTTCTTT.

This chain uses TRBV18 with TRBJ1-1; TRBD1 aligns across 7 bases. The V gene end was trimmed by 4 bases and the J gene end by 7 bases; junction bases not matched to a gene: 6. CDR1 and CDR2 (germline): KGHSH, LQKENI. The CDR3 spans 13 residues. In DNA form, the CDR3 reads TGTGCCAGCTCACGGACAGGAGGAAATGAAGCTTTCTTT. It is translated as CASSRTGGNEAFF. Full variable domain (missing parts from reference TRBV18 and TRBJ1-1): NAGVMQNPRHLVRRRGQEARLRCSPMKGHSHVYWYRQLPEEGLKFMVYLQKENIIDESGMPKERFSAEFPKEGPSILRIQQVVRGDSAAYFCASSRTGGNEAFFGQGTRLTVV.

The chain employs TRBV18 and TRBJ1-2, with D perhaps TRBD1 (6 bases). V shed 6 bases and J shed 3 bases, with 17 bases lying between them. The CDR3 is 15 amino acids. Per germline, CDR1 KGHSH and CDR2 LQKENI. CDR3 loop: CASSTLQGSDYGYTF. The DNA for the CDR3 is TGTGCCAGCTCGACGCTCCAGGGGTCTGACTATGGCTACACCTTC.

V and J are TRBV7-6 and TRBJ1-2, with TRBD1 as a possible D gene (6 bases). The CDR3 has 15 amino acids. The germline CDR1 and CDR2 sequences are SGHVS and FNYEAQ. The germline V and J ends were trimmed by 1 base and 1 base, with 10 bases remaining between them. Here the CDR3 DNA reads TGTGCCAGCAGCTTAGGGGGGCGGCTTAACTATGGCTACACCTTC. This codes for CASSLGGRLNYGYTF.

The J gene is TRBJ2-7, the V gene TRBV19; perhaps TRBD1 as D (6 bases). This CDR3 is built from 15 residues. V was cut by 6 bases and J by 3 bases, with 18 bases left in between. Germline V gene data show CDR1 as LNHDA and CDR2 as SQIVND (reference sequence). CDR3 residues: CASSRQAENFYEQYF. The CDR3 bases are TGTGCCAGTAGCAGACAGGCCGAAAATTTCTACGAGCAGTACTTC.

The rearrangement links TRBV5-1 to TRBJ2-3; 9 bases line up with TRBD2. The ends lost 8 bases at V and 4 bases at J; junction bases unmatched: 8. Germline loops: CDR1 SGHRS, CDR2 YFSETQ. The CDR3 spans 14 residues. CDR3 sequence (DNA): TGCGCCAGTATGACTAGCGGCTTCGCAGATACGCAGTATTTT. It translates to CASMTSGFADTQYF. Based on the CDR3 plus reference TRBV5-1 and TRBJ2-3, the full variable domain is KAGVTQTPRYLIKTRGQQVTLSCSPISGHRSVSWYQQTPGQGLQFLFEYFSETQRNKGNFPGRFSGRQFSNSRSEMNVSTLELGDSALYLCASMTSGFADTQYFGPGTRLTVL.

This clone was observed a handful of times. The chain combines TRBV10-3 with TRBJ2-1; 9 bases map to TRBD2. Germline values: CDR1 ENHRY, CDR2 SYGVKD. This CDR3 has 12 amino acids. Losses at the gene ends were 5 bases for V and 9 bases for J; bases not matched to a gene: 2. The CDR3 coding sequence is TGTGCCATCAGTCTAGCGGGGCCTGAGCAGTTCTTC. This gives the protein CAISLAGPEQFF.

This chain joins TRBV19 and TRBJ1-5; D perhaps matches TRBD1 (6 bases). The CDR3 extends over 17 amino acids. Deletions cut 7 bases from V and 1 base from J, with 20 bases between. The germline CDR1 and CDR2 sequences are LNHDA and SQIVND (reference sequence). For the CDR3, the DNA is TGTGCCAGTAACCCGCGGGGGGCGGGGGCGAGCAATCAGCCCCAGCATTTT. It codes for CASNPRGAGASNQPQHF.

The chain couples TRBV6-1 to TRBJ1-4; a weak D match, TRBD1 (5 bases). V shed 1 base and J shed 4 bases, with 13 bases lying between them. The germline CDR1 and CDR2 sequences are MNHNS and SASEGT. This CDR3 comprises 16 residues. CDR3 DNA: TGTGCCAGCAGTGAAGGAGGAGCAGGGCGTAATGAAAAACTGTTTTTT. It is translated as CASSEGGAGRNEKLFF.

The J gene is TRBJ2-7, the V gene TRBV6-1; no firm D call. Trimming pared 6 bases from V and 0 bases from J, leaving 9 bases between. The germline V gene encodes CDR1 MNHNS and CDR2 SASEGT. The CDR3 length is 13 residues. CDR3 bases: TGTGCCAGCAGATCAGGAAACTCCTACGAGCAGTACTTC. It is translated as CASRSGNSYEQYF.

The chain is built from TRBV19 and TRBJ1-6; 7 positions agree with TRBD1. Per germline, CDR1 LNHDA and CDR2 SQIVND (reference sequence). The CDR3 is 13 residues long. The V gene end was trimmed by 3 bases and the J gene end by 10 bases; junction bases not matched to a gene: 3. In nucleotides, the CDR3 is TGTGCCAGTAGTATCGACAGGGAATCACCCCTCCACTTT. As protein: CASSIDRESPLHF. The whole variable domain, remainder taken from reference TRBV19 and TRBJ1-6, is DGGITQSPKYLFRKEGQNVTLSCEQNLNHDAMYWYRQDPGQGLRLIYYSQIVNDFQKGDIAEGYSVSREKKESFPLTVTSAQKNPTAFYLCASSIDRESPLHFGNGTRLTVT.

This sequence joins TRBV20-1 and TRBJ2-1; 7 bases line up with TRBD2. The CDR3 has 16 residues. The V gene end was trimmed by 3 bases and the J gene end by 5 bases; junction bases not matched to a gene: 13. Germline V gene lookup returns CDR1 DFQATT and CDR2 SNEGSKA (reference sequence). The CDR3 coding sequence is TGCAGTGCTAGTGTGGGGGGGGTTAAATTCGACAATGAGCAGTTCTTC. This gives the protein CSASVGGVKFDNEQFF.

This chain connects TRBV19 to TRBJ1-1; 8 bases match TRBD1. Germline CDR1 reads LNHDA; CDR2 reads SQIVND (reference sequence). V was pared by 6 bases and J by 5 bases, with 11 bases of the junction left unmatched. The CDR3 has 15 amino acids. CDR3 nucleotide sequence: TGTGCCAGTAGCTCCGGGACAGGCGGTAGAACTGAAGCTTTCTTT. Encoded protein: CASSSGTGGRTEAFF.

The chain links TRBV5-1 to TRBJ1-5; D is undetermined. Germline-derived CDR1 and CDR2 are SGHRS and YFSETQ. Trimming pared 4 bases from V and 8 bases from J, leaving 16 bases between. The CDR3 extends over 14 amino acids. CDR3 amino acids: CASSPGEALEPQHF. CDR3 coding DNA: TGCGCCAGCAGCCCTGGGGAGGCCCTAGAGCCCCAGCATTTT.

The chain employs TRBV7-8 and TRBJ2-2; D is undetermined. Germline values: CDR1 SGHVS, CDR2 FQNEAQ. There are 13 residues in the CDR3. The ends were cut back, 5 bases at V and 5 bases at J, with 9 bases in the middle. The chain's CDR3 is CASSPGWTGELFF. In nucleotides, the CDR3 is TGTGCCAGCAGCCCCGGGTGGACCGGGGAGCTGTTTTTT.

The CDR3 reads CASSLQGAVTEAFF. DNA of the CDR3: TGTGCCAGCAGCTTACAGGGGGCAGTAACTGAAGCTTTCTTT. The V call is TRBV11-2, the J call TRBJ1-1; the match to TRBD1 covers 8 bases. Per the germline V gene, CDR1 is SGHAT and CDR2 is FQNNGV. The trim removed 2 bases at V and 5 bases at J, leaving 4 bases unmatched. This CDR3 has 14 residues.

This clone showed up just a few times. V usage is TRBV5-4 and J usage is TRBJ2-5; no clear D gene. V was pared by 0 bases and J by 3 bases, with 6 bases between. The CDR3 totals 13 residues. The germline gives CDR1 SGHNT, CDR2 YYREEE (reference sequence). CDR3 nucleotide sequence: TGTGCCAGCAGCTTGGTATCTGAAGAGACCCAGTACTTC. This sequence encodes CASSLVSEETQYF.

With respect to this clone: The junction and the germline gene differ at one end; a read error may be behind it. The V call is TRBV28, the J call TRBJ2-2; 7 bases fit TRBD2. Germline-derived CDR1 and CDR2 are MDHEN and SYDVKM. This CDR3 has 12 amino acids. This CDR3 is CASSLTRGGLFF. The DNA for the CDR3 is TGTGCCAGCAGTTTGACACGCGGGGGGCTGTTTTTT.

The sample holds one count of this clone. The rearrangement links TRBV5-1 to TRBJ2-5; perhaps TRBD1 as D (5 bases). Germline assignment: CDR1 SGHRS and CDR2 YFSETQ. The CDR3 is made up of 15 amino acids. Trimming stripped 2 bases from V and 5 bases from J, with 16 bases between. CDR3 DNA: TGCGCCAGCAGCTTTGGTCAGGGTCTATGGGAGACCCAGTACTTC. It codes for CASSFGQGLWETQYF.

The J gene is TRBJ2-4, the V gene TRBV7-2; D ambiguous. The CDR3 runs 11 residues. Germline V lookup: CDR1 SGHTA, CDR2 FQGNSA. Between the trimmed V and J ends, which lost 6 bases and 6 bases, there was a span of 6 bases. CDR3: CASRLLNIQYF. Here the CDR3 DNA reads TGTGCCAGCAGACTCTTAAACATTCAGTACTTC.

In nucleotides, the CDR3 is TGTGCCATCAGTGAGCCCAGACTAGCGGGGGGGGTGGATACGCAGTATTTT. It yields the protein CAISEPRLAGGVDTQYF. The chain uses TRBV10-3 and TRBJ2-3, with 14 bases aligning to TRBD2. With V trimmed by 2 bases and J by 6 bases, 7 bases remained unmatched. From germline, CDR1 is ENHRY and CDR2 SYGVKD. This CDR3 region has 17 residues.

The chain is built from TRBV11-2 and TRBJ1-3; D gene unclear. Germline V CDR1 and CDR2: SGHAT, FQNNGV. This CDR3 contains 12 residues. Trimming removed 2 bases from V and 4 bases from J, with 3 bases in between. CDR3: CASSLSGNTIYF. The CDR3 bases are TGTGCCAGCAGCTTATCAGGAAACACCATATATTTT.

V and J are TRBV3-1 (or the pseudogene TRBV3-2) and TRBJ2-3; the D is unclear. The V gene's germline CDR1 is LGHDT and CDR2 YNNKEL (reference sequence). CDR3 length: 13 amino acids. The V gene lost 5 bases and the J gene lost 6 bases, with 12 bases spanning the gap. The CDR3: CASSFDSSDTQYF. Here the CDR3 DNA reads TGTGCCAGCAGCTTCGACTCGTCGGATACGCAGTATTTT.

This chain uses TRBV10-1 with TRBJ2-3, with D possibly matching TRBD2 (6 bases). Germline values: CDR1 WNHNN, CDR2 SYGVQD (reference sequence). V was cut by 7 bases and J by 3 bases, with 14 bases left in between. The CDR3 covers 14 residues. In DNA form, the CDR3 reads TGCGCCAGCACGCGATCGGGGGTGACAGATACGCAGTATTTT. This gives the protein CASTRSGVTDTQYF.

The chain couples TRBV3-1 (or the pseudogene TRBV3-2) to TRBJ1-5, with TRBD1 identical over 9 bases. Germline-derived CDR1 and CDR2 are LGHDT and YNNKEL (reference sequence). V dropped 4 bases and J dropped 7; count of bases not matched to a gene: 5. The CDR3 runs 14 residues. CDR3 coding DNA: TGTGCCAGCAGCCTGGGACAGGGACAACAGCCCCAGCATTTT. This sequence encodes CASSLGQGQQPQHF.

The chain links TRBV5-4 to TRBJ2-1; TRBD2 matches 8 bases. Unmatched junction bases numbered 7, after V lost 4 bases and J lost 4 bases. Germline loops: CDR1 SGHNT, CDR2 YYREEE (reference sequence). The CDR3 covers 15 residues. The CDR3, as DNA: TGTGCCAGCAGCCCGGGGGGGGGACCGTACAATGAGCAGTTCTTC. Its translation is CASSPGGGPYNEQFF. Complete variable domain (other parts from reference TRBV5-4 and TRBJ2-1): ETGVTQSPTHLIKTRGQQVTLRCSSQSGHNTVSWYQQALGQGPQFIFQYYREEENGRGNFPPRFSGLQFPNYSSELNVNALELDDSALYLCASSPGGGPYNEQFFGPGTRLTVL.

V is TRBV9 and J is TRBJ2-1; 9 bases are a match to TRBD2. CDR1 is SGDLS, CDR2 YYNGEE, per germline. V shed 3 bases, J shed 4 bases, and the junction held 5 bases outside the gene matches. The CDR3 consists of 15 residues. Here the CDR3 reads CASSARGGGYNEQFF. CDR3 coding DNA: TGTGCCAGCAGCGCGCGGGGGGGCGGGTACAATGAGCAGTTCTTC.

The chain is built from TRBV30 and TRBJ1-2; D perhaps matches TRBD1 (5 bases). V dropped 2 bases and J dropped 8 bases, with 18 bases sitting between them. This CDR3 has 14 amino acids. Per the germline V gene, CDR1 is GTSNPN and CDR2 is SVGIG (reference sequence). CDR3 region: CAWSTPLTVRGYTF. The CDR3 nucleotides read TGTGCCTGGAGTACCCCCCTGACAGTTCGAGGCTACACCTTC. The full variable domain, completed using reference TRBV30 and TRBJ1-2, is SQTIHQWPATLVQPVGSPLSLECTVEGTSNPNLYWYRQAAGRGLQLLFYSVGIGQISSEVPQNLSASRPQDRQFILSSKKLLLSDSGFYLCAWSTPLTVRGYTFGSGTRLTVV.